This T cell receptor (beta chain) was documented in a study of blood T cell repertoires in COVID-19 (TCRdb year 2020). Study-level background: The collaborator samples originated in the United States, Italy and Spain and spanned the acute and convalescent phases of COVID-19. The material from the prospective study consisted of cDNA or gDNA derived from T cells, B-cell-depleted T cells, or PBMCs. Samples were obtained from the ongoing ImmuneRACE study (first 160 participants) and from about 1,300 subjects provided by 6 global collaborators. A de-identified subject ID, COVID-19 status, age in years and sex were almost always included in the sample metadata. Where available, HLA class I and class II types were obtained from metadata supplied by the sample provider rather than from assay-based typing. The repertoires were made available in a free public database intended to serve as a resource for research on the immune response to SARS-CoV-2. The dataset comprised deeply sampled blood TCRbeta repertoires from subjects exposed to, actively infected with, or recovered from COVID-19. The full study reports these points: How much clinical and demographic metadata was included differed by source and by participant, and the metadata was provided uncurated.

Relative to germline, V is 0 bases shorter and J is 6 bases shorter, with 8 bases between their ends. Based on the germline V gene, the CDR1 and CDR2 sequences are SGDLS and YYNGEE. Spanning cysteine to phenylalanine, the CDR3 consists of 13 amino acids. The retained sequence is limited to the CDR3, 39 bases, with the frame set at the first base. One collaborating source in Seattle enrolled patients while the patients were actively infected and followed the patients over time throughout the course of disease. The collaborating institutions used their own protocols to collect whole blood in K2EDTA tubes. Collaborator samples were shipped for TCRbeta analysis as frozen whole blood, isolated PBMCs, or DNA extracted from either sample type. The immunoSEQ Assay, a bias-controlled multiplex PCR, was used to amplify TCRbeta CDR3 regions from genomic DNA. Per the source publication's procedure: Within the assay, amplification of reference gene primers was used to estimate how many nucleated cells each sample contained. To quantify the absolute abundance of each unique TCRbeta CDR3 rearrangement, sequence reads were collapsed and filtered. Productive Simpson clonality was computed per sample as the square root of Simpson's diversity index over productive rearrangements. In TCRdb, the immuneACCESS table is reduced to in-frame sequences with V and J assigned. These tables do not hold every clone; where another copy was compared, an unresolved V gene accounts for under half, and the others remain unexplained. The V and J calls and clone size are taken from that table; D and trimming were inferred from the DNA. Here the sample has under 450,000 clones; roughly 90% occur a single time. Together, the top ten hold less than 2% of the sample.

Only one count was recorded for this clone. The clone's antigen remains unknown. Base qualities are not recorded, but no much larger clone differs from it by a single base. The clonotype originates from a woman aged 40 to 55 with COVID-19, enrolled during active disease. The receptor chain draws on TRBV9 and TRBJ2-3; TRBD1 is a weak D gene call, 5 bases matching. The specimen sequenced was peripheral blood. The CDR3 region: CASSVVRADTQYF. The DNA is TGTGCCAGCAGCGTAGTCAGGGCGGATACGCAGTATTTT.